A selection of T cell receptor beta chains follows, all from one sample in a study of blood T cell repertoires in COVID-19. Here immunoSEQ multiplex PCR was the method, and the copy in TCRdb shows in-frame clones only, minus some. Among 55,000 to 65,000 clones listed, around 80% were seen once. The sequenced material came from peripheral blood. All receptors derive from a man aged 55 to 70 with acute or convalescent COVID-19. Both conserved end residues are part of each CDR3. Each record gives: J gene, V gene, D gene, clone size, CDR3 protein, CDR3 DNA. The D gene is left open where the match is weak. Size is omitted from some rows. Given values are once, few, many or a class for expanded clones.

TRBJ1-3 TRBV2 - - CASSERSSGNTIYF TGTGCCAGCAGTGAACGGAGCTCTGGAAACACCATATATTTT
TRBJ2-7 TRBV24-1 - - CATSDSTRFAQYF TGTGCCACCAGTGATTCGACTAGATTCGCGCAGTACTTC
TRBJ2-1 TRBV5-5 - - CASSFLSVRVSSNEQFF TGTGCCAGCAGCTTTTTGTCAGTCAGGGTCTCGTCAAATGAGCAGTTCTTC
TRBJ2-7 TRBV19 TRBD1 few CAVPRDSSYEQYF TGTGCCGTACCTCGGGACAGCAGCTACGAGCAGTACTTC
TRBJ2-7 TRBV14 TRBD2 - CASSPTSSGSKQYF TGTGCCAGCAGCCCTACCTCTAGCGGGAGTAAGCAGTACTTC
TRBJ2-3 TRBV15 TRBD2 - CATSEGLAQDTQYF TGTGCCACCAGCGAGGGACTAGCCCAAGATACGCAGTATTTT
TRBJ1-3 TRBV28 - - CASSPRGQGTNTIYF TGTGCCAGCAGCCCCCGAGGGCAGGGGACAAACACCATATATTTT
TRBJ1-1 TRBV11-2 - - CASSFRNTEAFF TGTGCCAGCAGCTTTCGGAACACTGAAGCTTTCTTT
TRBJ1-2 TRBV28 TRBD1 once CASSSPWSGGNGYTF TGTGCCAGCAGCTCCCCCTGGTCAGGGGGCAATGGCTACACCTTC
TRBJ1-1 TRBV14 - - CASSLYMNTEAFF TGTGCCAGCAGCCTTTACATGAACACTGAAGCTTTCTTT
TRBJ2-1 TRBV11-2 - - CASSLDLAADGFF TGTGCCAGCAGCTTAGATCTGGCGGCCGACGGGTTCTTC
TRBJ2-7 TRBV7-3 TRBD1 - CASSVDRVREQYF TGTGCCAGCAGCGTGGACAGGGTTCGGGAGCAGTACTTC
TRBJ2-3 TRBV5-4 TRBD2 - CASSFSSGLLGFSQYF TGTGCCAGCAGTTTCTCCTCGGGACTACTTGGATTTTCGCAGTATTTT
TRBJ2-7 TRBV4-1 TRBD2 few CASSQPSGRRYEQYF TGCGCCAGCAGCCAACCTAGCGGGAGGAGGTACGAGCAGTACTTC
TRBJ2-5 TRBV9 TRBD2 - CASSLTSGRAFETQYF TGTGCCAGCAGCCTGACTAGCGGGAGGGCCTTTGAGACCCAGTACTTC
TRBJ1-2 TRBV3-1/TRBV3-2 TRBD1 - CASSYRGRGYTF TGTGCCAGCAGCTACAGGGGGAGAGGCTACACCTTC
TRBJ1-5 TRBV7-9 - - CASSFAPPGYSNQPQHF TGTGCCAGCAGCTTTGCGCCGCCGGGATATAGCAATCAGCCCCAGCATTTT
TRBJ1-2 TRBV6-5 TRBD1 - CATGQGSGYTF TGTGCCACCGGACAGGGCAGTGGCTACACCTTC
TRBJ1-4 TRBV9 TRBD1 - CASSLRQGEKLFF TGTGCCAGCAGCTTGCGACAGGGAGAAAAACTGTTTTTT
TRBJ2-1 TRBV7-9 TRBD2 - CATSGAYNEQFF TGTGCCACTAGCGGTGCCTACAATGAGCAGTTCTTC
TRBJ2-5 TRBV5-6 - - CASSFVGGAQETQYF TGTGCCAGCAGCTTCGTAGGGGGTGCCCAGGAGACCCAGTACTTC
TRBJ2-7 TRBV19 - - CASSPKSDSRGEQYF TGTGCCAGTAGTCCTAAATCGGACAGTCGGGGCGAGCAGTACTTC
TRBJ2-1 TRBV10-3 TRBD2 - CAISGGLAGVFEQFF TGTGCCATCAGTGGGGGACTAGCGGGAGTATTCGAGCAGTTCTTC
TRBJ2-7 TRBV2 - medium-sized CASHLTDSSYEQYF TGTGCCAGCCACCTGACGGACAGTTCCTACGAGCAGTACTTC
TRBJ2-1 TRBV4-2 - once CASSQTLVNEQFF TGTGCCAGCAGCCAAACACTAGTCAATGAGCAGTTCTTC
TRBJ2-1 TRBV9 TRBD2 once CASSPGTSGSWDNEQFF TGTGCCAGCAGCCCCGGGACTAGCGGGAGTTGGGACAATGAGCAGTTCTTC
TRBJ2-1 TRBV10-3 TRBD2 few CAISESSTSGKNEQFF TGTGCCATCAGTGAGTCGTCGACTAGCGGGAAGAATGAGCAGTTCTTC
TRBJ1-3 TRBV6-1 - - CASSDPGDGNTIYF TGTGCCAGCAGTGATCCAGGGGACGGAAACACCATATATTTT
TRBJ1-2 TRBV28 TRBD1 - CASSLYHPRDSSGYTF TGTGCCAGCAGTTTATACCACCCCCGGGACAGTTCCGGCTACACCTTC
TRBJ2-5 TRBV20-1 TRBD1 - CSASGTGEKETQYF TGCAGTGCTAGTGGGACAGGGGAAAAAGAGACCCAGTACTTC
TRBJ2-1 TRBV19 - once CASSPRAADEQFF TGTGCCAGTAGTCCCCGTGCGGCGGATGAGCAGTTCTTC
TRBJ1-2 TRBV7-9 TRBD1 - CASSSGQATF TGTGCCAGCAGCTCTGGACAGGCCACCTTC
TRBJ2-3 TRBV4-1 TRBD2 - CASSQGLAGGLSSDTQYF TGCGCCAGCAGCCAAGGACTAGCGGGAGGGCTTAGCTCAGATACGCAGTATTTT
TRBJ1-1 TRBV13 - - CASRDTGTGGRWTEAFF TGTGCCAGCAGGGATACAGGGACGGGTGGGAGATGGACTGAAGCTTTCTTT
TRBJ1-3 TRBV5-6 - - CASSFRISGNTIYF TGTGCCAGCAGCTTCAGGATCTCTGGAAACACCATATATTTT
TRBJ1-1 TRBV6-6 - - CASGSQGNTEAFF TGTGCCAGCGGTAGTCAGGGGAACACTGAAGCTTTCTTT
TRBJ2-7 TRBV28 - - CASTSGQVYEQYF TGTGCCAGCACCTCGGGACAAGTCTACGAGCAGTACTTC
TRBJ2-6 TRBV6-1 - - CASSEGLLRSGANVLTF TGTGCCAGCAGTGAAGGGCTTCTCCGCTCTGGGGCCAACGTCCTGACTTTC